The T cell receptor beta chain described here comes from a study of regulatory T cells in long-lasting Graves disease (dated by TCRdb to 2020 to 2023). Regarding the research as a whole: Persistent Graves' disease was defined as persistently positive TSH receptor autoantibodies together with antithyroid drug treatment for over 5 years. Peripheral blood TCR sequencing and RNA sequencing compared persistent Graves' disease patients with newly diagnosed Graves' disease patients. The study was registered as a clinical trial and conducted in China. TCR sequencing covered about 13 persistent and 20 newly diagnosed Graves' disease patients, approximately 33 samples in total. Persistent Graves' disease patients in the clinical cohort had taken antithyroid drugs for roughly 10 years on average.

Taken from cysteine to phenylalanine, the CDR3 has 15 residues. Only the CDR3 portion is preserved as DNA: 45 bases, with reading frame beginning at the first base. V is cut by 4 bases and J by 4 bases, and the space between the germline ends is 14 bases. As encoded in the germline V gene, CDR1 is MRHNA while CDR2 is SNTAGT. This clonotype was observed a handful of times. No antigen is known for it. There are no base qualities to consult, and no much larger clone falls within one base. The time point tag for this specimen amounts to: persistent/refractory GD, antithyroid drugs over 5 years with positive TRAb. For both TCR sequencing and RNA sequencing, RNA was extracted from PBMCs using TRIzol. The diagnosis of Graves' disease followed American Thyroid Association guidelines. The patients came from an endocrinology department in Xi'an, China. From each patient, around 8.3 milliliters of peripheral blood was collected into an EDTA anticoagulant tube. PBMCs were isolated by Ficoll Paque Plus density gradient separation without further T cell sorting. An Agilent 2100 Bioanalyzer and agarose gel were used to check RNA quality, while a NanoDrop 2000 measured RNA concentration.

The method was multiplex PCR. The sample was run on an Illumina HiSeq 4000. To build TCR beta libraries, CDR3 regions were amplified by Arm-PCR using iRepertoire HTBI primers. Before sequencing, the PCR products underwent gel purification. Concerning the study's data processing: Gene usage analysis of CDR3 amino acid clonotypes relied on the roughly 58 TRBV and about 15 TRBJ segments identified across samples. COPE and FqMerger were used to merge filtered high-quality paired reads into contigs. BLAST was used to align contigs to the IMGT TRBV, TRBD and TRBJ reference genes, and CDR3 was defined following IMGT. Any clonotype with a frequency above 0.1% was counted as a highly expanded clone. Repertoire diversity was measured by Shannon entropy, and V-J evenness by the Gini coefficient. Clonotypes shared by more than one individual were considered public. TCRdb reprocessing: public reads trimmed at Q25 with fastp, clones called with MiXCR, in-frame beta chains kept. Entries are consolidated by CDR3 protein sequence, retaining the most common genes and DNA. These V and J calls rely on TCRdb rather than the paper's analysis. The sample yields 310,000 or so distinct CDR3 sequences; 20% to 25% were counted once. The ten largest make up more than 50% of the sample.

What the research found in general, with its limitations: Only peripheral blood was studied, because thyroid tissue, the primary lesion, was inaccessible. Persistent Graves' disease patients showed lower TCR Shannon entropy and fewer highly expanded clones than newly diagnosed patients, suggesting clonal expansion. TRBV28, TRBJ1-2 and TRBJ2-5 were preferentially used in persistent disease, while TRBV20-1 and TRBJ2-1 were favored in newly diagnosed disease. The authors noted that the small sample size was a limitation that may lower accuracy. More public clonotypes were shared among persistent patients (roughly 2,700) than among newly diagnosed patients (approximately 1,000). Sequencing and analysis were limited to the TCR beta chain.

This receptor was obtained from a female donor with Graves disease. The V gene is TRBV6-4 and the J gene is TRBJ1-5; a tentative D call is TRBD1 (5 bases match). Here the sequenced sample was peripheral blood mononuclear cells (PBMCs), taken when the disease was refractory, from a patient treated with antithyroid drugs. The nucleotide sequence reads TGTGCCAGCAGTGTTTGGGGGGTCGGGAATCAGCCCCAGCATTTT. The resulting protein is CASSVWGVGNQPQHF.